This T cell receptor (beta chain) is drawn from a study of blood T cell repertoires in COVID-19. Study-wide background: Both acute and convalescent COVID-19 samples were obtained from the United States, Italy and Spain. PBMCs, B-cell-depleted T cells, or T cells were the source of the cDNA or gDNA that made up the material.

This CDR3 is 17 amino acids long. Germline-derived CDR1 and CDR2 are SEHNR and FQNEAQ (reference sequence). V shed 3 bases and J 0 bases; nucleotides not matched to a gene: 10. How the authors handled the data: Reference gene primers were amplified, and this amplification served to estimate nucleated cell counts. The assay was immunoSEQ multiplex PCR, and TCRdb's table has in-frame clones only and misses some. V, J and clone size are those of that table, while D and trimming were read from the DNA. There are tens of thousands of clones in the sample; just under 80% occur only once, and about 16% lies in the top ten.

The chain has TRBV7-9 and TRBJ2-7; 8 positions match TRBD1. The TCR comes from a human donor with active or convalescent COVID-19. The donor label of this sample is uncertain. Sample: peripheral blood. CDR3 amino acids: CASSFGDRGWSSYEQYF. CDR3 bases: TGTGCCAGCAGCTTTGGCGACAGGGGATGGAGCTCCTACGAGCAGTACTTC.